This T cell receptor beta chain was sequenced for a study of cytomegalovirus exposure and HLA in healthy donors. Findings and limits, study-wide: Earlier results showed most TCR beta V segments being productive about 87% or about 30% of the time. Compared with the roughly 700-donor mean, an Asian-associated ancestry cluster reportedly had fewer N-insertions, according to a later analysis.

The PCR used 60 Vbeta and 13 Jbeta primers. TCRdb keeps only in-frame clones here, not all; method: immunoSEQ multiplex PCR. The sample comprises roughly 100,000 clones, 60% to 85% of which are singletons, and approximately 4.3% rests with the top ten. CDR1 and CDR2 (germline): ENHRY, SYGVKD. The CDR3 has 16 amino acids. V gave up 9 bases and J gave up 0 bases, with 15 bases separating them. Comment on this clone: Its matching antigen is unknown.

This TCR was recovered from a man aged 45 to 65 in good health and CMV-seropositive. The chain recombines TRBV10-3 with TRBJ2-6, with unresolved D. The sequenced sample consisted of PBMCs. The CDR3 sequence: CAIPGPPLSGANVLTF. The CDR3 DNA reads as TGTGCCATTCCGGGTCCACCCCTCTCTGGGGCCAACGTCCTGACTTTC.